This entry describes one TCR beta chain. The antigen is undetermined. In germline, CDR1 is LNHDA, CDR2 SQIVND (reference sequence). V was pared by 9 bases and J by 1 base, with 17 bases of the junction left unmatched. The CDR3 is 17 amino acids. The sample is drawn from a study of siplizumab effects on memory and regulatory T cells. Study conclusions and caveats: Sequences below about 10^-5 frequency were poorly captured, and few alloreactive clones mapped to unstimulated subsets. Naive T cells were seemingly more diverse than memory cells, and major contributions to the alloresponse seemed to be made by them.

Method: immunoSEQ multiplex PCR; TCRdb's copy keeps in-frame clones and lacks some. The sample gives roughly 92,000 clones, about 93% of which show up once; over 0.25% is in the top ten. The TCR comes from a human donor in good health. Sequencing used non-Treg CD4+ T cells sorted from blood. The chain couples TRBV19 to TRBJ1-1; 7 nucleotides align to TRBD1. CDR3 residues: CASLYRDSRRKNTEAFF. CDR3 nucleotides: TGTGCCAGCTTATACCGGGACAGCCGAAGGAAGAACACTGAAGCTTTCTTT.